Below are 32 T cell receptor beta chains sequenced from a single sample in a study of OX40 agonist ivuxolimab in advanced cancers. TCRdb's copy holds only in-frame clones and misses some; the assay was immunoSEQ multiplex PCR. Among 9,000 to 10,000 clones, 70% were seen once, and the ten largest hold roughly 26%. This sample comprised CD4+ or CD8+ T cells sorted from blood, obtained in a trial of the OX40 agonist ivuxolimab. The receptors were gathered from an adult with an advanced solid tumor such as melanoma, head and neck, liver or kidney cancer.

The J gene is TRBJ1-1, the V gene TRBV28, with no clear D. CDR3 length: 17 residues. V shed 2 bases and J shed 4 bases, with 20 bases lying between them. Germline V gives CDR1 MDHEN, CDR2 SYDVKM. The CDR3 DNA follows: TGTGCCAGCAGTTTAAGGATTGGTGTGGAGTATACCACTGAAGCTTTCTTT. Its protein product is CASSLRIGVEYTTEAFF.

J is TRBJ2-7 and V is TRBV9; 10 bases are a match to TRBD1. The length of the CDR3 is 14 residues. The germline CDR1 and CDR2 sequences are SGDLS and YYNGEE. V gave up 3 bases and J gave up 2 bases; unmatched junction bases: 2. CDR3 nucleotide sequence: TGTGCCAGCAGCGCGACAGGGGGCCCCTACGAGCAGTACTTC. Translating gives CASSATGGPYEQYF. Supplemented by reference TRBV9 and TRBJ2-7, the full variable domain reads DSGVTQTPKHLITATGQRVTLRCSPRSGDLSVYWYQQSLDQGLQFLIQYYNGEERAKGNILERFSAQQFPDLHSELNLSSLELGDSALYFCASSATGGPYEQYFGPGTRLTVT.

The sample holds a few counts of this clone. The chain joins TRBV9 to TRBJ2-7; TRBD2 matches at 12 bases. Germline V gene data show CDR1 as SGDLS and CDR2 as YYNGEE. There are 15 residues in the CDR3. V was pared by 0 bases and J by 2 bases, with 0 bases of the junction left unmatched. The CDR3 DNA is TGTGCCAGCAGCGTAGCTAGCGGGGGGGCCTACGAGCAGTACTTC. Encoded protein: CASSVASGGAYEQYF.

The rearrangement uses TRBV30 and TRBJ2-3; TRBD2 matches 12 bases. V lost 0 bases and J lost 1; bases outside the gene matches: 2. CDR1 is GTSNPN, CDR2 SVGIG, per germline (reference sequence). The CDR3 runs 16 residues. The CDR3 reads CAWSVGTSGRTDTQYF. CDR3 DNA: TGTGCCTGGAGTGTAGGGACTAGCGGGCGCACAGATACGCAGTATTTT.

The chain combines TRBV19 with TRBJ2-5, with 8 bases lining up with TRBD2. The V gene end was trimmed by 10 bases and the J gene end by 5 bases; junction bases not matched to a gene: 9. The germline gives CDR1 LNHDA, CDR2 SQIVND (reference sequence). The CDR3 is made up of 13 amino acids. Here the CDR3 DNA reads TGTGCCACCTCCCAGCGGGGGTGGGAGACCCAGTACTTC. Its translation: CATSQRGWETQYF.

The V and J genes are TRBV6-6 and TRBJ2-3, with D possibly matching TRBD1 (6 bases). Germline CDR1 reads MNHNY; CDR2 reads SVGAGI (reference sequence). V was cut by 2 bases and J by 2 bases, with 8 bases left in between. The CDR3 is 14 amino acids. The CDR3 protein is CASSYRQDTDTQYF. The CDR3 nucleotides read TGTGCCAGCAGTTACCGACAGGACACAGATACGCAGTATTTT.

This clone was counted a single time. V gene TRBV7-9 combines with J gene TRBJ1-1; D ambiguous. Germline V lookup: CDR1 SEHNR, CDR2 FQNEAQ (reference sequence). With 4 bases removed from V and 2 bases from J, the gap between germline ends came to 17 bases. The CDR3 has 16 amino acids. CDR3 loop: CASSSTGRAVNTEAFF. As DNA, the CDR3 is TGTGCCAGCAGCTCTACCGGTCGAGCGGTAAACACTGAAGCTTTCTTT.

By sample share, this clone is medium-sized (0.01 to 0.1%). This chain connects TRBV7-2 to TRBJ1-2; D is possibly TRBD1 (5 bases). There are 12 residues in the CDR3. Germline values: CDR1 SGHTA, CDR2 FQGNSA. The germline V and J ends were trimmed by 1 base and 8 bases, with 8 bases remaining between them. The CDR3 DNA reads TGTGCCAGCAGCTTAGGGGGGGAGGGCTACACCTTC. This encodes CASSLGGEGYTF.

V gene TRBV6-4 combines with J gene TRBJ1-2; D not resolved. Trimming shortened V by 4 bases and J by 7 bases, and 28 bases separated the two germline ends. The CDR3 consists of 18 residues. The germline V gene encodes CDR1 MRHNA and CDR2 SNTAGT. The CDR3 loop is CASSAPPFIRWRKGGYTF. CDR3 bases: TGTGCCAGCAGTGCGCCTCCATTTATAAGGTGGCGGAAAGGTGGCTACACCTTC.

Here the CDR3 DNA reads TGTGCCAGTAGCCCGGCAGCCGGCTCCTACGAGCAGTACTTC. This gives the protein CASSPAAGSYEQYF. The chain employs TRBV19 and TRBJ2-7; D remains unclear. Germline V gene lookup returns CDR1 LNHDA and CDR2 SQIVND (reference sequence). Trimming removed 6 bases at V and 0 bases at J, with 12 bases between. The CDR3 is 14 residues long.

This chain links TRBV2 with TRBJ2-7; tentative D call: TRBD1 (5 bases). V dropped 5 bases and J dropped 4 bases, with 12 bases sitting between them. Germline V gene lookup returns CDR1 SNHLY and CDR2 FYNNEI. The length of the CDR3 is 13 residues. In DNA form, the CDR3 reads TGTGCCAGCAGTACAGGTCCTACTTACGAGCAGTACTTC. Its protein is CASSTGPTYEQYF.

The genes are TRBV27 and TRBJ2-3; D unresolved. Germline assignment: CDR1 MNHEY and CDR2 SMNVEV (reference sequence). This CDR3 spans 16 amino acids. Trimming stripped 7 bases from V and 6 bases from J, with 23 bases between. The CDR3 loop reads CASTTSRATGLDTQYF. In nucleotides, the CDR3 is TGTGCCAGCACCACGTCCAGAGCGACCGGCCTCGATACGCAGTATTTT.

The genes are TRBV14 and TRBJ2-3; unclear D gene. The germline V and J ends were trimmed by 0 bases and 0 bases, with 16 bases remaining between them. The CDR3 spans 18 residues. Germline V lookup: CDR1 SGHDN, CDR2 FVKESK. The CDR3 coding sequence is TGTGCCAGCAGCCAAGATTTTTGGGCTTACTCTAGCACAGATACGCAGTATTTT. Protein sequence: CASSQDFWAYSSTDTQYF.

This chain uses TRBV5-1 with TRBJ2-1; D possibly corresponds to TRBD2 (6 bases). Trimming cost V 4 bases and J 3 bases, with 11 bases left between them. This CDR3 contains 14 residues. Germline loops: CDR1 SGHRS, CDR2 YFSETQ. CDR3 residues: CASSLRDFYNEQFF. CDR3 nucleotides: TGCGCCAGCAGCCTACGGGACTTCTACAATGAGCAGTTCTTC.

The chain couples TRBV2 to TRBJ2-7, with D maybe TRBD1 (6 bases). The CDR3 loop spans 13 amino acids. Per germline, CDR1 SNHLY and CDR2 FYNNEI. The V gene lost 7 bases and the J gene lost 0 bases, with 10 bases spanning the gap. This CDR3 is CASIDRYSYEQYF. The CDR3 DNA follows: TGTGCCAGCATCGACAGGTACTCCTACGAGCAGTACTTC.

This chain joins TRBV6-5 and TRBJ2-5; TRBD2 agrees at 8 bases. Looked up from germline, CDR1 is MNHEY and CDR2 is SVGAGI. The CDR3 sequence is 14 residues long. The J segment lost 11 bases and the V segment lost 1 base, leaving 9 bases of the junction unmatched. The CDR3 DNA follows: TGTGCCAGCAGTTACTTCTCGGCCGGGGGGGAGCAGTACTTC. This sequence encodes CASSYFSAGGEQYF.

Of note for this clone: At one boundary the junction diverges from the germline segment, which might be a read error. The chain combines TRBV5-3 with TRBJ1-5, with D unresolved. TRBV5-3 is sorted into the ORF group, with uncertain function. This CDR3 is 12 amino acids long. The CDR3 loop is CASSLPDQPQHF. CDR3 nucleotide sequence: TGTGCCAGCAGCTTGCCCGATCAGCCCCAGCATTTT.

The chain is built from TRBV9 and TRBJ2-1; TRBD1 or TRBD2 may be the D gene (5 bases each). The CDR3 contains 13 residues. Germline V gene sequence: CDR1 SGDLS, CDR2 YYNGEE. Deletions cut 0 bases from V and 6 bases from J, with 7 bases between. The chain's CDR3 is CASSVEGSNEQFF. The DNA of the CDR3 is TGTGCCAGCAGCGTAGAGGGGAGCAATGAGCAGTTCTTC.

This chain joins TRBV7-3 and TRBJ2-1; no clear D gene. Trimming cost V 5 bases and J 6 bases, with 11 bases left between them. Germline CDR1 is SGHTA and CDR2 is FQGTGA. The CDR3 has 13 amino acids. The CDR3 is CASSPSLANEQFF. The DNA of the CDR3 is TGTGCCAGCAGCCCCAGCTTGGCCAATGAGCAGTTCTTC.

This clone was seen more than once but under ten times. CDR3 bases: TGTGCCAGCAGTTTTAGCCAGCAATCCTACGAGCAGTACTTC. Its protein is CASSFSQQSYEQYF. This chain uses TRBV27 with TRBJ2-7; D is undetermined. This CDR3 spans 14 amino acids. Per the germline V gene, CDR1 is MNHEY and CDR2 is SMNVEV (reference sequence). V gave up 3 bases and J gave up 1 base, with 10 bases separating them.

This chain uses TRBV19 with TRBJ2-3; 7 bases are shared with TRBD1. The CDR3 is made up of 14 amino acids. Losses at the gene ends were 9 bases for V and 2 bases for J; bases not matched to a gene: 8. Germline values: CDR1 LNHDA, CDR2 SQIVND (reference sequence). The CDR3 DNA reads TGTGCCAGCTCGACAGGGTACCCCACAGATACGCAGTATTTT. Encoded protein: CASSTGYPTDTQYF.

DNA for the CDR3: TGTGCCAGCAGCAAAGTGAAGAGCTCCTATAATTCACCCCTCCACTTT. Protein product: CASSKVKSSYNSPLHF. The V gene is TRBV21-1, the J gene TRBJ1-6. TRBV21-1 is recorded as a pseudogene. The CDR3 runs to 16 residues.

The chain uses TRBV28 and TRBJ1-1; unclear D gene. CDR3 length equals 15 residues. Trimming stripped 8 bases from V and 0 bases from J, with 16 bases between. Germline lookup yields CDR1 MDHEN and CDR2 SYDVKM. CDR3 sequence (DNA): TGTGCCAGCGGACCTCGGCGGTCGATGAACACTGAAGCTTTCTTT. It translates to CASGPRRSMNTEAFF.

J is TRBJ2-1 and V is TRBV7-3, with D possibly being TRBD2 (6 bases). CDR3 size: 12 residues. V shed 5 bases and J shed 9 bases, with 11 bases lying between them. In germline, CDR1 is SGHTA, CDR2 FQGTGA. CDR3 sequence reads: CASSLGGGEQFF. As DNA, the CDR3 is TGTGCCAGCAGCCTCGGGGGTGGTGAGCAGTTCTTC.

This clone was detected only a few times. Within the sample, other DNA sequences also encode this same CDR3. The CDR3 spells CASSAGTSSTDTQYF. CDR3 bases: TGTGCCAGCAGTGCCGGGACTAGTAGCACAGATACGCAGTATTTT. This chain connects TRBV2 to TRBJ2-3; 8 bases agree with TRBD2. The germline CDR1 and CDR2 sequences are SNHLY and FYNNEI. V lost 4 bases, J lost 0 bases, and 3 bases stayed unmatched. The CDR3 runs to 15 residues.

The rearrangement uses TRBV5-6 and TRBJ1-2; D is ambiguous. The germline CDR1 and CDR2 sequences are SGHDT and YYEEEE. The length of the CDR3 is 13 residues. V lost 4 bases and J lost 5, with 12 bases in between. The CDR3 DNA follows: TGTGCCAGCAGCGAACTCACGGCTTATGGCTACACCTTC. Amino acids: CASSELTAYGYTF. The whole variable domain, remainder taken from reference TRBV5-6 and TRBJ1-2, is DAGVTQSPTHLIKTRGQQVTLRCSPKSGHDTVSWYQQALGQGPQFIFQYYEEEERQRGNFPDRFSGHQFPNYSSELNVNALLLGDSALYLCASSELTAYGYTFGSGTRLTVV.

This clone was observed once. The chain joins TRBV7-6 to TRBJ1-1; the D gene is possibly TRBD1 (5 bases). The V gene's germline CDR1 is SGHVS and CDR2 FNYEAQ. The CDR3 contains 13 residues. V was clipped by 2 bases and J by 6 bases, with 10 bases between them. The CDR3 is CASSLNQGPEAFF. In DNA form, the CDR3 reads TGTGCCAGCAGCTTAAACCAGGGTCCTGAAGCTTTCTTT.

The chain links TRBV21-1 to TRBJ2-5; TRBD2, the table's D call, was not compared with the DNA. TRBV21-1 is a known pseudogene. CDR3 length: 18 amino acids. Written as DNA, the CDR3 is TGTGCCAGCAGCAAAGAAGAAATGCGGGAGGCCCCACAAGAGACCCAGTACTTC. Encoded protein: CASSKEEMREAPQETQYF.

Concerning this clone itself: The junction differs from germline at one of its ends, possibly a read error. The rearrangement links TRBV7-9 to TRBJ2-1; 11 nucleotides agree with TRBD2. Looked up from germline, CDR1 is SEHNR and CDR2 is FQNEAQ (reference sequence). CDR3 length: 14 residues. CDR3 in amino acids: CASSLAGGYNEQFF. The CDR3 nucleotides are TGTGCCAGCAGCCTAGCGGGGGGCTACAATGAGCAGTTCTTC.

The chain joins TRBV5-1 to TRBJ1-5, with D uncertain. The CDR3 length is 14 residues. Trimming removed 0 bases from V and 2 bases from J, with 6 bases in between. Germline V CDR1 and CDR2: SGHRS, YFSETQ. Here the CDR3 reads CASSLGPGNQPQHF. CDR3 nucleotides: TGCGCCAGCAGCTTGGGACCGGGCAATCAGCCCCAGCATTTT.

The gene calls are TRBV27 and TRBJ2-1; D unclear. The V end lost 2 bases, the J end lost 8 bases, and 16 bases lay between the germline ends. The germline V gene has CDR1 MNHEY and CDR2 SMNVEV (reference sequence). The CDR3 consists of 15 residues. CDR3 region: CASSLNSYKYHEQFF. In nucleotides, the CDR3 is TGTGCCAGCAGTTTAAATTCATACAAGTATCATGAGCAGTTCTTC.

The chain is built from TRBV5-1 and TRBJ2-3, with TRBD1 matching over 8 bases. The CDR3 extends over 15 amino acids. Germline CDR1 and CDR2: SGHRS and YFSETQ. J lost 6 bases, V lost 3 bases, and 9 bases had no gene match. The CDR3 DNA reads TGCGCCAGCAGCTCAGGACAGGGTGTAGGGGATACGCAGTATTTT. Translated: CASSSGQGVGDTQYF.